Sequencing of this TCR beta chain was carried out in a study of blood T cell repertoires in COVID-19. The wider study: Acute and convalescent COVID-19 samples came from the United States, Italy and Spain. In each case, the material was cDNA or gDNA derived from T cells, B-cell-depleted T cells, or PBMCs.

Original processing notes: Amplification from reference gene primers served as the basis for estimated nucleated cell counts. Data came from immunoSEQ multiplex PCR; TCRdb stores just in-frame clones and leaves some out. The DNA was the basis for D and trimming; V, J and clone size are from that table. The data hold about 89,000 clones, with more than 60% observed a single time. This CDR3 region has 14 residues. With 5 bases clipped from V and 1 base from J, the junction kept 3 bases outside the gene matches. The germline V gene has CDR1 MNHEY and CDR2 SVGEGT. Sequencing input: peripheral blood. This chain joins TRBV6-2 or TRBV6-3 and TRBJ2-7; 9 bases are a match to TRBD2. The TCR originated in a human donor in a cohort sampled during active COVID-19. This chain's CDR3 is CASSPAGGSYEQYF. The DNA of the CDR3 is TGTGCCAGCAGTCCCGCGGGGGGGTCCTACGAGCAGTACTTC.